The rows below give T cell receptor beta chains drawn from one sample of a study of PD-1 blockade in classical Hodgkin lymphoma. The protocol was immunoSEQ multiplex PCR, while the TCRdb copy is restricted to in-frame clones and leaves out a portion. The sample has tens of thousands of clones, approximately 94% seen once. The sequencing used peripheral blood mononuclear cells (PBMCs), collected at baseline. All receptors derive from a human donor with classical Hodgkin lymphoma. CDR3s include the opening cysteine and the closing phenylalanine or tryptophan. Each record gives: V gene, D gene, clone size, J gene, CDR3 protein, CDR3 DNA. D genes are given only for firm matches. Clone size is stated in some rows and not others, as once, few, many or a class when expanded.

>TRBV19|TRBD2|NA|TRBJ2-5
CASSIQLAGGQETQYF
TGTGCCAGTAGTATACAACTAGCGGGGGGGCAAGAGACCCAGTACTTC
>TRBV6-5|NA|NA|TRBJ1-1
CASSPLQVRNTEAFF
TGTGCCAGCAGCCCGCTACAGGTCCGGAACACTGAAGCTTTCTTT
>TRBV19|TRBD1|NA|TRBJ1-5
CASSVLNRGGESNQPQHF
TGTGCCAGTAGTGTTCTAAACAGGGGCGGTGAAAGCAATCAGCCCCAGCATTTT
>TRBV4-1|NA|NA|TRBJ2-7
CASRLGSQNIYEQYF
TGCGCCAGCAGACTCGGGTCGCAAAATATCTACGAGCAGTACTTC
>TRBV6-4|NA|NA|TRBJ1-3
CASRNGGFAGNTIYF
TGTGCCAGCAGGAACGGGGGGTTTGCTGGAAACACCATATATTTT
>TRBV27|NA|NA|TRBJ2-7
CASSFQSGAYEQYF
TGTGCCAGCAGTTTTCAGTCTGGGGCCTACGAGCAGTACTTC
>TRBV6-5|TRBD1|NA|TRBJ1-6
CARFTRQGSLSPLHF
TGTGCCAGGTTCACACGACAGGGATCACTTTCACCCCTCCACTTT
>TRBV12-5|TRBD1|NA|TRBJ2-3
CASGLGTGAKDTQYF
TGTGCTAGTGGTTTGGGGACAGGGGCGAAAGATACGCAGTATTTT
>TRBV5-4|TRBD2|NA|TRBJ2-3
CASSLKGGGTDTQYF
TGTGCCAGCAGCTTGAAGGGAGGGGGCACAGATACGCAGTATTTT
>TRBV18|NA|NA|TRBJ1-1
CASSPGTRDTEAFF
TGTGCCAGCTCACCTGGGACGAGGGACACTGAAGCTTTCTTT
>TRBV7-3|TRBD1|once|TRBJ1-1
CASSLTTGSTEAFF
TGTGCCAGCAGCTTAACGACAGGGAGCACTGAAGCTTTCTTT
>TRBV5-1|TRBD1|NA|TRBJ2-7
CASTPTGGSYEQYF
TGCGCCAGCACCCCGACAGGGGGCTCCTACGAGCAGTACTTC
>TRBV6-1|NA|NA|TRBJ1-1
CASSVMGETEAFF
TGTGCCAGCAGTGTCATGGGTGAGACTGAAGCTTTCTTT
>TRBV9|NA|NA|TRBJ1-3
CASSPGGSGNTIYF
TGTGCCAGCAGCCCGGGGGGTTCTGGAAACACCATATATTTT
>TRBV30|NA|NA|TRBJ2-4
CAWSFASRDIQYF
TGTGCCTGGAGTTTCGCTAGCCGGGACATTCAGTACTTC
>TRBV27|NA|NA|TRBJ2-3
CASSLWATGKSTDTQYF
TGTGCCAGCAGTTTGTGGGCGACAGGCAAATCCACAGATACGCAGTATTTT
>TRBV4-2|NA|NA|TRBJ1-3
CASSRDLWDHSGNTIYF
TGTGCCAGCAGCCGAGACCTTTGGGACCACTCTGGAAACACCATATATTTT
>TRBV5-1|NA|once|TRBJ1-1
CASSLEGTQWDTEAFF
TGCGCCAGCAGCTTGGAAGGCACCCAATGGGACACTGAAGCTTTCTTT
>TRBV19|NA|NA|TRBJ1-2
CASTSSPRTDSYTF
TGTGCCAGTACCTCATCCCCGCGGACAGACAGCTACACCTTC
>TRBV4-2|NA|NA|TRBJ2-2
CASSQGFENTGELFF
TGTGCCAGCAGCCAAGGCTTCGAGAACACCGGGGAGCTGTTTTTT
>TRBV27|TRBD1|NA|TRBJ2-2
CASSPRTGGFNTGELFF
TGTGCCAGCAGTCCGCGGACAGGGGGTTTTAACACCGGGGAGCTGTTTTTT
>TRBV6-1|NA|NA|TRBJ2-3
CASSEVGVTDTQYF
TGTGCCAGCAGTGAAGTGGGGGTCACAGATACGCAGTATTTT
>TRBV29-1|TRBD1|NA|TRBJ1-2
CSVGDRGVYGYTF
TGCAGCGTGGGGGACAGGGGGGTATATGGCTACACCTTC
>TRBV19|TRBD1|once|TRBJ2-3
CASSPGTALTDTQYF
TGTGCCAGTAGTCCCGGGACAGCCCTTACAGATACGCAGTATTTT
>TRBV7-2|NA|NA|TRBJ1-3
CASSPAYSGNTIYF
TGTGCCAGCAGCCCTGCTTACTCTGGAAACACCATATATTTT
>TRBV21-1|NA|NA|TRBJ1-6
CASSKAPGQGTCGSPLHF
TGTGCCAGCAGCAAAGCGCCGGGACAGGGGACGTGCGGTTCACCCCTCCACTTT
>TRBV7-9|NA|NA|TRBJ2-7
CASSLAQGWEEQYF
TGTGCCAGCAGCTTAGCACAGGGCTGGGAGGAGCAGTACTTC
>TRBV7-8|NA|NA|TRBJ1-5
CASSLQGRVQPQHF
TGTGCCAGCAGCTTGCAAGGGCGCGTTCAGCCCCAGCATTTT
>TRBV9|NA|NA|TRBJ2-1
CASSVGAFPQYNEQFF
TGTGCCAGCAGCGTAGGAGCGTTCCCTCAATACAATGAGCAGTTCTTC
>TRBV11-3|NA|NA|TRBJ2-3
CASSLGGRPWGTDTQYF
TGTGCCAGCAGCTTAGGCGGTCGGCCCTGGGGCACAGATACGCAGTATTTT
>TRBV11-3|TRBD2|once|TRBJ2-7
CASSEDGGAHEQYF
TGTGCCAGCAGCGAAGACGGGGGGGCCCACGAGCAGTACTTC
>TRBV5-6|TRBD2|NA|TRBJ2-7
CASSRPSGVREQYF
TGTGCCAGCTCGCGGCCTAGCGGAGTTCGGGAGCAGTACTTC
>TRBV19|TRBD1|NA|TRBJ2-2
CASTPTGTGTFTGELFF
TGTGCCAGTACTCCAACCGGGACAGGGACTTTTACCGGGGAGCTGTTTTTT
>TRBV7-3|NA|NA|TRBJ2-7
CASSLAGGTEVEQYF
TGTGCCAGCAGCTTAGCGGGTGGGACTGAGGTCGAGCAGTACTTC
>TRBV5-6|TRBD2|NA|TRBJ2-1
CASTLAREGEQFF
TGTGCCAGCACCCTCGCCAGGGAGGGTGAGCAGTTCTTC
>TRBV9|NA|NA|TRBJ2-7
CASSVDGVRSTEQYF
TGTGCCAGCAGCGTAGATGGAGTACGGTCAACCGAGCAGTACTTC
>TRBV28|NA|NA|TRBJ1-5
CASSPTDGTAAREPQHF
TGTGCCAGCAGTCCGACCGACGGGACGGCGGCCCGGGAGCCCCAGCATTTT
>TRBV30|NA|NA|TRBJ1-5
CARIEEEGNQPQHF
TGTGCCAGGATAGAGGAGGAAGGCAATCAGCCCCAGCATTTT
>TRBV2|TRBD2|NA|TRBJ2-3
CASSGTSGGPDTQYF
TGTGCCAGCAGTGGGACTAGCGGGGGGCCAGATACGCAGTATTTT
>TRBV6-6|TRBD1|once|TRBJ1-2
CASSYKGQNYGYTF
TGTGCCAGCAGTTATAAGGGACAGAACTATGGCTACACCTTC
>TRBV19|NA|once|TRBJ2-1
CASSTLGTSIDEQFF
TGTGCCAGTAGTACCTTAGGGACGTCCATCGATGAGCAGTTCTTC
>TRBV28|NA|once|TRBJ1-3
CATVTTSSGNTIYF
TGTGCCACCGTTACAACAAGCTCTGGAAACACCATATATTTT
>TRBV19|NA|NA|TRBJ1-1
CASSMGRGGTEAFF
TGTGCCAGTAGTATGGGTCGGGGGGGCACTGAAGCTTTCTTT
>TRBV27|TRBD2|NA|TRBJ2-7
CASSRLGLANQQYF
TGTGCCAGCAGCAGACTTGGACTAGCTAACCAGCAGTACTTC
>TRBV27|NA|NA|TRBJ2-3
CASFPLPVFTDTQYF
TGTGCCAGCTTCCCGTTGCCGGTTTTCACAGATACGCAGTATTTT
>TRBV7-2|TRBD2|NA|TRBJ2-7
CASSLVGGSKDEQYF
TGTGCCAGCAGCTTAGTGGGCGGGAGTAAGGACGAGCAGTACTTC
>TRBV29-1|TRBD1|NA|TRBJ2-7
CSVGDRDMDF
TGCAGCGTTGGGGACAGGGACATGGACTTC
>TRBV4-2|TRBD2|NA|TRBJ2-5
CASSHELGGQETQYF
TGTGCCAGCAGCCATGAACTCGGGGGGCAAGAGACCCAGTACTTC
>TRBV18|TRBD1|few|TRBJ1-2
CASSQRQGGSYGYTF
TGTGCCAGCTCACAACGACAGGGGGGAAGCTATGGCTACACCTTC
>TRBV11-2|TRBD1|NA|TRBJ1-5
CASSLTGVQPQHF
TGTGCCAGCAGCTTGACAGGGGTTCAGCCCCAGCATTTT
>TRBV27|NA|NA|TRBJ2-1
CASTLGRGPFDEQFF
TGTGCCAGCACTTTGGGGCGGGGCCCCTTTGATGAGCAGTTCTTC
>TRBV18|NA|few|TRBJ1-2
CASSGEELYGYTF
TGTGCCAGCTCCGGCGAGGAGCTTTATGGCTACACCTTC
>TRBV28|TRBD2|NA|TRBJ2-1
CASSPGLAYEQFF
TGTGCCAGCAGTCCGGGACTAGCCTATGAGCAGTTCTTC
>TRBV30|NA|NA|TRBJ2-1
CAWTREANEQFF
TGTGCCTGGACCCGAGAGGCCAATGAGCAGTTCTTC
>TRBV7-3|NA|NA|TRBJ2-1
CASSLHPLAPIGKVYEQFF
TGTGCCAGCAGCTTGCACCCTCTAGCGCCCATCGGGAAGGTCTATGAGCAGTTCTTC